This T cell receptor beta chain was found in a study of beta chain features in type 1 diabetes. Study-wide results and caveats: TCRB CDR3s were moderately but significantly shorter in Type 1 diabetes patients in all four CD4+ subsets.

Germline CDR1 and CDR2: SGHTA and FQGNSA. The CDR3 is 14 amino acids. The ends were cut back, 8 bases at V and 5 bases at J, with 18 bases in the middle. The sequenced template was cDNA made from the entire isolated RNA. Profiled with immunoSEQ multiplex PCR; TCRdb holds only in-frame clones, not every one. The sample comprises about 120,000 clones, roughly 17% of which are singletons, and over 2% rests with the top ten. This clone was seen a few times. Its antigen is not known. The gene calls are TRBV7-2 and TRBJ2-5, with D possibly TRBD2 on 5 matching bases. The clonotype comes from a young man with type 1 diabetes. Sequenced: central memory CD4+ T cells from blood. This CDR3 reads CASADSTREETQYF. The CDR3 coding sequence is TGTGCCAGCGCGGACTCTACACGAGAGGAGACCCAGTACTTC. The variable domain in full, with the rest retrieved from reference TRBV7-2 and TRBJ2-5, is GAGVSQSPSNKVTEKGKDVELRCDPISGHTALYWYRQSLGQGLEFLIYFQGNSAPDKSGLPSDRFSAERTGGSVSTLTIQRTQQEDSAVYLCASADSTREETQYFGPGTRLLVL.